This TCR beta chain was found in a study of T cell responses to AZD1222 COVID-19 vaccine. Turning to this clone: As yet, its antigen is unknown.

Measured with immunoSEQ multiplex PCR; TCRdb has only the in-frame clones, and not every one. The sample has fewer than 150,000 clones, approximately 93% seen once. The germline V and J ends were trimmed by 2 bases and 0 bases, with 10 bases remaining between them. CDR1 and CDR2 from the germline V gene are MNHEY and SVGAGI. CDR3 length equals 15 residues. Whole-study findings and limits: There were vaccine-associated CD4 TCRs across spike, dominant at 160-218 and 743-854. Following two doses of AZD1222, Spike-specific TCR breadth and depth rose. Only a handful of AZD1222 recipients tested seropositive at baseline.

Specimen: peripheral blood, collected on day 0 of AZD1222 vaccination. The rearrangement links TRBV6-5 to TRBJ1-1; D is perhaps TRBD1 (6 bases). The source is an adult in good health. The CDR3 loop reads CASSYQGQLNTEAFF. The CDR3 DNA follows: TGTGCCAGCAGTTACCAAGGACAGCTGAACACTGAAGCTTTCTTT.